Below are 10 T cell receptor beta chains sequenced from a single sample in a study of shared clonotypes between healthy human individuals. Using immunoSEQ multiplex PCR, the repertoire was profiled, and TCRdb retains in-frame clones only, with some absent. The data contain 2 million to 2.5 million clones, roughly 94% of them singletons. Naive CD8 cells were CD45RO-negative, positively selected for CCR7, excluding terminally differentiated effector memory CD45RA+ cells. Source material: naive CD8+ T cells sorted from blood. These receptors all stem from a man between 18 and 29 years old in good health.

This chain connects TRBV28 to TRBJ1-5; D uncertain. The CDR3 consists of 13 residues. The germline CDR1 and CDR2 sequences are MDHEN and SYDVKM. V lost 5 bases and J lost 5, with 10 bases in between. The CDR3 DNA sequence: TGTGCCAGCAGTCCCCCCGGCTATCAGCCCCAGCATTTT. It yields the protein CASSPPGYQPQHF.

CDR3 coding DNA: TGTGCCAGCGCATCCGTGGGGGCGAACTATGGCTACACCTTC. Translating it yields CASASVGANYGYTF. The chain uses TRBV6-5 and TRBJ1-2, with D tentatively TRBD1 (6 bases). Per germline, CDR1 MNHEY and CDR2 SVGAGI. With 8 bases removed from V and 2 bases from J, the gap between germline ends came to 15 bases. The CDR3 runs to 14 residues.

The chain links TRBV10-1 to TRBJ2-3, with a weak D call TRBD2 (5 bases). The CDR3 consists of 17 residues. With 0 bases removed from V and 2 bases from J, the gap between germline ends came to 15 bases. Germline CDR1 WNHNN, CDR2 SYGVQD (reference sequence). In nucleotides, the CDR3 is TGCGCCAGCAGTGAGTCGCGTCTAGCAGCAATCACAGATACGCAGTATTTT. Its protein is CASSESRLAAITDTQYF.

The chain couples TRBV11-2 to TRBJ1-1; D remains unclear. From germline, CDR1 is SGHAT and CDR2 FQNNGV. Trimming pared 0 bases from V and 5 bases from J, leaving 7 bases between. The CDR3 is 13 amino acids. The CDR3 sequence is CASSLDGETEAFF. DNA of the CDR3: TGTGCCAGCAGCTTAGATGGGGAAACTGAAGCTTTCTTT.

This chain connects TRBV27 to TRBJ1-5, with a possible D match to TRBD1 (6 bases). The CDR3 runs 15 residues. Germline V CDR1 and CDR2: MNHEY, SMNVEV (reference sequence). V shed 5 bases and J shed 2 bases, with 13 bases lying between them. The CDR3 DNA follows: TGTGCCAGCAGTGGAGGGGCAGGGGGCAATCAGCCCCAGCATTTT. Translation: CASSGGAGGNQPQHF.

The CDR3 DNA reads as TGTGCCAGCAGCCGCGGACTGAGCTACGAGCAGTACTTC. It is translated as CASSRGLSYEQYF. The chain employs TRBV7-8 and TRBJ2-7; D might be TRBD2 (5 bases). CDR1 SGHVS and CDR2 FQNEAQ come from the germline V gene. Trimming cost V 5 bases and J 3 bases, with 11 bases left between them. This CDR3 has 13 residues.

Here the CDR3 reads CAWGSMYDGKNIQYF. The CDR3 bases are TGTGCCTGGGGGAGTATGTATGACGGCAAAAACATTCAGTACTTC. The chain has TRBV30 and TRBJ2-4; D might be TRBD2 (5 bases). Germline V CDR1 and CDR2: GTSNPN, SVGIG (reference sequence). V was pared by 5 bases and J by 3 bases, with 17 bases between. This CDR3 is built from 15 residues.

The J gene is TRBJ1-6, the V gene TRBV6-5; D ambiguous. Trimming took 2 bases from V and 9 from J, leaving 11 bases between them. This CDR3 spans 14 amino acids. CDR1 and CDR2 (germline): MNHEY, SVGAGI. The CDR3 here is CASSYTAVGSPLHF. CDR3 coding DNA: TGTGCCAGCAGTTACACAGCCGTAGGTTCACCCCTCCACTTT.

As DNA, the CDR3 is TGTGCCAGCAGCACCACAGGAGGTCGGGACACTGAAGCTTTCTTT. Encoded protein: CASSTTGGRDTEAFF. The chain couples TRBV5-4 to TRBJ1-1, with TRBD1 as a possible D gene (5 bases). The CDR3 length is 15 residues. Germline assignment: CDR1 SGHNT and CDR2 YYREEE (reference sequence). V gave up 4 bases and J gave up 3 bases, with 16 bases separating them.

Concerning this clone: Additional DNA sequences in this sample encode the identical CDR3. The chain has TRBV7-9 and TRBJ2-1, with no clear D. The CDR3 covers 12 residues. V was pared by 1 base and J by 10 bases, with 8 bases between. The germline V gene has CDR1 SEHNR and CDR2 FQNEAQ (reference sequence). CDR3 bases: TGTGCCAGCAGCTTAGAGGGTTGGGAGCAGTTCTTC. Translating it yields CASSLEGWEQFF.